The 31 T cell receptor beta chains below come from one sample, sequenced in a study of blood T cell repertoires in COVID-19. TCRdb's copy holds only in-frame clones and misses some; the assay was immunoSEQ multiplex PCR. Among some 190,000 clones listed, approximately 85% were seen once. Material for sequencing was peripheral blood. The receptors derive from a woman between 55 and 75 years old with acute or convalescent COVID-19.

The chain carries TRBV7-3 and TRBJ2-2; 9 positions match TRBD2. The germline gives CDR1 SGHTA, CDR2 FQGTGA. This CDR3 contains 15 residues. J was trimmed by 6 bases and V by 5 bases; bases with no gene match: 7. CDR3 sequence: CASSLLAGTAGELFF. In DNA form, the CDR3 reads TGTGCCAGCAGCCTGCTAGCGGGAACGGCCGGGGAGCTGTTTTTT.

Worth noting for this clone: Other DNA sequences of this sample code for an identical CDR3. The chain employs TRBV5-1 and TRBJ2-5, with 8 bases fitting TRBD1. Trimming cost V 1 base and J 5 bases; bases outside gene matches: 4. Germline CDR1 and CDR2: SGHRS and YFSETQ. The CDR3 extends over 14 amino acids. The CDR3 here is CASSLTRGLETQYF. The CDR3 nucleotides are TGCGCCAGCAGCTTGACCAGGGGGCTGGAGACCCAGTACTTC.

The V and J genes are TRBV7-3 and TRBJ2-3; 7 nucleotides agree with TRBD1. Germline V gene sequence: CDR1 SGHTA, CDR2 FQGTGA. The V gene end was trimmed by 5 bases and the J gene end by 5 bases; junction bases not matched to a gene: 7. CDR3 length: 14 residues. CDR3 residues: CASSPTGVGDTQYF. The CDR3 DNA sequence: TGTGCCAGCAGCCCCACAGGGGTTGGAGATACGCAGTATTTT.

This sequence joins TRBV5-6 and TRBJ1-2, with D perhaps matching TRBD1 (5 bases). CDR1 is SGHDT, CDR2 YYEEEE, per germline. CDR3 length equals 15 residues. The V end lost 0 bases, the J end lost 7 bases, and 16 bases lay between the germline ends. The CDR3 here is CASSLVGSGVGGYTF. Here the CDR3 DNA reads TGTGCCAGCAGCTTGGTGGGCTCGGGGGTTGGTGGCTACACCTTC.

J is TRBJ1-2 and V is TRBV2; D is uncertain. CDR3 length equals 12 residues. The V gene lost 5 bases and the J gene lost 6 bases, with 10 bases spanning the gap. The germline V gene encodes CDR1 SNHLY and CDR2 FYNNEI. CDR3 in amino acids: CASSPSADGYTF. The DNA of the CDR3 is TGTGCCAGCAGTCCCAGCGCGGATGGCTACACCTTC.

This rearrangement joins TRBV9 to TRBJ2-5; no clear D gene. CDR1 is SGDLS and CDR2 is YYNGEE in the germline V gene. The CDR3 contains 14 residues. V shed 2 bases and J shed 5 bases, with 13 bases lying between them. CDR3 loop: CASSVGLSAETQYF. In DNA, the CDR3 is TGTGCCAGCAGCGTCGGGTTATCAGCGGAGACCCAGTACTTC.

The rearrangement uses TRBV2 and TRBJ2-3; 11 bases fit TRBD1. This CDR3 spans 15 amino acids. Germline assignment: CDR1 SNHLY and CDR2 FYNNEI. Trimming cost V 5 bases and J 6 bases; bases outside gene matches: 7. Here the CDR3 reads CASSPGTGGLDTQYF. CDR3 nucleotides: TGTGCCAGCAGTCCCGGGACAGGGGGGTTGGATACGCAGTATTTT.

The chain links TRBV24-1 to TRBJ2-1, with 8 bases aligning to TRBD2. From germline, CDR1 is KGHDR and CDR2 SFDVKD. This CDR3 has 14 residues. V was clipped by 3 bases and J by 8 bases; unmatched bases: 5. The CDR3 loop is CATSDLGLVDEQFF. CDR3 DNA sequence: TGTGCCACCAGTGATCTGGGACTAGTTGATGAGCAGTTCTTC.

As to this clone: Other DNA sequences within the sample encode an identical CDR3. V and J are TRBV6-1 and TRBJ1-1, with D possibly matching TRBD1 (6 bases). Trimming left V 3 bases short and J 4 bases short, with 9 bases between. Germline CDR1 is MNHNS and CDR2 is SASEGT. This CDR3 contains 13 residues. The CDR3 DNA reads as TGTGCCAGCAGTGAGGGCAGGGGCACTGAAGCTTTCTTT. Its protein product is CASSEGRGTEAFF.

This clone has a handful of counts. The chain recombines TRBV9 with TRBJ2-1; D ambiguous. CDR1 and CDR2 (germline): SGDLS, YYNGEE. CDR3 length equals 12 residues. The V and J ends lost 3 bases and 7 bases respectively, with 8 bases between them. The CDR3 region has the DNA TGTGCCAGCAGCGCCCTGGAGAATGAGCAGTTCTTC. This codes for CASSALENEQFF.

This chain joins TRBV15 and TRBJ1-4; TRBD1 agrees at 7 bases. Germline assignment: CDR1 LNHNV and CDR2 YYDKDF (reference sequence). V trimming: 3 bases; J trimming: 7 bases; junction bases outside the gene matches: 8. The CDR3 runs to 15 residues. The CDR3 nucleotides read TGTGCCACCAGCAGGGAGACAGGGTTTGCTGAAAAACTGTTTTTT. Its protein product is CATSRETGFAEKLFF.

V gene TRBV5-4 combines with J gene TRBJ2-3, with D perhaps matching TRBD1 (6 bases). This CDR3 region has 12 residues. Germline CDR1 and CDR2: SGHNT and YYREEE (reference sequence). Trimming shortened V by 4 bases and J by 7 bases, and 10 bases separated the two germline ends. Written as DNA, the CDR3 is TGTGCCAGCAGCCACGACAGGTATACGCAGTATTTT. Protein sequence: CASSHDRYTQYF.

The chain links TRBV2 to TRBJ1-1, with D possibly TRBD1 on 5 matching bases. CDR1 and CDR2 from the germline V gene are SNHLY and FYNNEI. The CDR3 extends over 11 amino acids. Trimming removed 9 bases at V and 6 bases at J, with 11 bases between. The CDR3 loop is CASGGVSEAFF. CDR3 coding DNA: TGTGCCAGTGGGGGGGTTTCTGAAGCTTTCTTT.

A word on this clone: A junction end diverges from the germline sequence, so it may reflect a read error. The chain employs TRBV7-7 and TRBJ2-1; 11 bases match TRBD2. Germline V CDR1 and CDR2: SSHAT, FNYEAQ (reference sequence). The CDR3 totals 13 residues. CDR3 in amino acids: CASSLETSGTQFF. For the CDR3, the DNA is TGTGCTAGCAGCTTAGAGACTAGCGGGACCCAGTTCTTC.

The genes are TRBV28 and TRBJ1-1, with 10 positions matching TRBD1. The germline V gene encodes CDR1 MDHEN and CDR2 SYDVKM. The CDR3 loop spans 16 amino acids. The J segment lost 0 bases and the V segment lost 7 bases, leaving 8 bases of the junction unmatched. The chain's CDR3 is CASTRQGAMLNTEAFF. CDR3 nucleotide sequence: TGTGCCAGCACTCGACAGGGGGCGATGTTGAACACTGAAGCTTTCTTT.

Only a few counts were recorded for this clone. The chain carries TRBV30 and TRBJ1-4; D gene uncertain. This CDR3 is built from 13 residues. Per the germline V gene, CDR1 is GTSNPN and CDR2 is SVGIG (reference sequence). V lost 0 bases to trimming and J lost 8 bases, with 10 bases between them. As DNA, the CDR3 is TGTGCCTGGAGTGTGCGGGTAGGCGAAAAACTGTTTTTT. It yields the protein CAWSVRVGEKLFF.

This clone was picked up one time. The chain has TRBV4-2 and TRBJ2-1; 11 bases are a match to TRBD2. Looked up from germline, CDR1 is LGHNA and CDR2 is YNFKEQ. The CDR3 consists of 16 residues. The V gene end was trimmed by 0 bases and the J gene end by 5 bases; junction bases not matched to a gene: 3. CDR3 amino acids: CASSQDSGGEDNEQFF. CDR3 in DNA: TGTGCCAGCAGCCAAGATAGCGGGGGGGAGGACAATGAGCAGTTCTTC.

The chain joins TRBV28 to TRBJ2-3; 9 bases agree with TRBD2. This CDR3 is built from 16 residues. CDR1 and CDR2 (germline): MDHEN, SYDVKM. Germline trimming cut 1 base from V and 4 bases from J; bases unmatched to any gene: 6. The CDR3 is CASSLLASGAADTQYF. CDR3 coding DNA: TGTGCCAGCAGTTTATTGGCTAGCGGGGCTGCAGATACGCAGTATTTT. Together with reference TRBV28 and TRBJ2-3, the CDR3 gives the full variable domain: DVKVTQSSRYLVKRTGEKVFLECVQDMDHENMFWYRQDPGLGLRLIYFSYDVKMKEKGDIPEGYSVSREKKERFSLILESASTNQTSMYLCASSLLASGAADTQYFGPGTRLTVL.

There are a few counts of this clone. This chain uses TRBV27 with TRBJ2-4; TRBD1 is a possible D gene (6 bases). CDR1 and CDR2 from the germline V gene are MNHEY and SMNVEV (reference sequence). The ends were cut back, 2 bases at V and 7 bases at J, with 9 bases in the middle. The length of the CDR3 is 13 residues. CDR3 nucleotide sequence: TGTGCCAGCAGTTTACAGGGGACGAACATTCAGTACTTC. Encoded protein: CASSLQGTNIQYF.

This chain joins TRBV28 and TRBJ1-2; D is ambiguous. Germline V gene lookup returns CDR1 MDHEN and CDR2 SYDVKM. The CDR3 is made up of 12 amino acids. V was shortened by 4 bases and J by 6 bases, with 9 bases between the two germline ends. The chain's CDR3 is CASSYIEDGYTF. For the CDR3, the DNA is TGTGCCAGCAGTTACATAGAGGATGGCTACACCTTC.

CDR3 loop: CASSQWDTGQRGELFF. CDR3 bases: TGTGCCAGCAGTCAGTGGGACACAGGTCAGAGGGGGGAGCTGTTTTTT. V usage is TRBV25-1 and J usage is TRBJ2-2; D is perhaps TRBD1 (6 bases). V lost 5 bases, J lost 8 bases, and 21 bases lay in between. This CDR3 region has 16 residues. The germline gives CDR1 MGHDK, CDR2 SYGVNS.

The V gene is TRBV5-1, the J gene TRBJ2-2; 9 bases fit TRBD2. Germline trimming cut 4 bases from V and 3 bases from J; bases unmatched to any gene: 4. CDR3 length equals 15 residues. The V gene's germline CDR1 is SGHRS and CDR2 YFSETQ. DNA of the CDR3: TGCGCCAGCAGCCGACTAGCGGAGCACACCGGGGAGCTGTTTTTT. Protein product: CASSRLAEHTGELFF.

The table lists this clone with a count of one. V gene TRBV5-6 combines with J gene TRBJ1-5; D call uncertain. The germline V gene has CDR1 SGHDT and CDR2 YYEEEE. V was shortened by 0 bases and J by 5 bases, with 12 bases between the two germline ends. This CDR3 region has 15 residues. CDR3 in amino acids: CASSLAGGRHQPQHF. The DNA for the CDR3 is TGTGCCAGCAGCTTGGCGGGAGGGCGTCATCAGCCCCAGCATTTT. The full variable domain, its missing parts supplied by reference TRBV5-6 and TRBJ1-5, is DAGVTQSPTHLIKTRGQQVTLRCSPKSGHDTVSWYQQALGQGPQFIFQYYEEEERQRGNFPDRFSGHQFPNYSSELNVNALLLGDSALYLCASSLAGGRHQPQHFGDGTRLSIL.

This clone was recorded once. This sequence joins TRBV27 and TRBJ2-1; D unclear. Germline lookup yields CDR1 MNHEY and CDR2 SMNVEV (reference sequence). Trimming removed 0 bases from V and 0 bases from J, with 12 bases in between. This CDR3 contains 17 residues. This CDR3 is CASSLSVYSSSYNEQFF. In DNA, the CDR3 is TGTGCCAGCAGTTTATCCGTCTATTCGAGCTCCTACAATGAGCAGTTCTTC.

The chain couples TRBV25-1 to TRBJ1-2; no definite D call. V was trimmed by 5 bases and J by 7 bases, leaving 14 bases between them. The CDR3 consists of 13 residues. CDR1 and CDR2 from the germline V gene are MGHDK and SYGVNS. This CDR3 is CASSTPGSLGYTF. DNA for the CDR3: TGTGCCAGCAGTACTCCCGGGAGTCTTGGCTACACCTTC.

V usage is TRBV5-1 and J usage is TRBJ1-6; a weak D match, TRBD1 (6 bases). Trimming removed 4 bases from V and 7 bases from J, with 18 bases in between. This CDR3 has 16 amino acids. Germline values: CDR1 SGHRS, CDR2 YFSETQ. CDR3: CASSIRQAAQNSPLHF. As DNA, the CDR3 is TGCGCCAGCAGCATACGACAGGCGGCCCAAAATTCACCCCTCCACTTT.

The chain carries TRBV30 and TRBJ2-1, with 13 bases that match TRBD2. Looked up from germline, CDR1 is GTSNPN and CDR2 is SVGIG (reference sequence). CDR3 length equals 15 residues. V was pared by 3 bases and J by 10 bases, with 9 bases of the junction left unmatched. The CDR3 protein is CAWSPSTSGGREQFF. Written as DNA, the CDR3 is TGTGCCTGGAGCCCATCGACTAGCGGGGGGAGGGAGCAGTTCTTC. The full variable domain, with the rest looked up from reference TRBV30 and TRBJ2-1, is SQTIHQWPATLVQPVGSPLSLECTVEGTSNPNLYWYRQAAGRGLQLLFYSVGIGQISSEVPQNLSASRPQDRQFILSSKKLLLSDSGFYLCAWSPSTSGGREQFFGPGTRLTVL.

Only a few counts were recorded for this clone. The chain recombines TRBV12-5 with TRBJ1-5, with D unclear. CDR1 and CDR2 from the germline V gene are LGHNT and FRNRAP. Trimming took off 0 bases at V and 4 bases at J, with 7 bases between the two ends. This CDR3 comprises 14 residues. Here the CDR3 reads CASGLVPSNQPQHF. CDR3 bases: TGTGCTAGTGGTTTGGTACCGAGTAATCAGCCCCAGCATTTT.

V usage is TRBV2 and J usage is TRBJ1-1; D unclear. The CDR3 sequence is 12 residues long. From germline, CDR1 is SNHLY and CDR2 FYNNEI. Deletions cut 7 bases from V and 4 bases from J, with 10 bases between. The CDR3 is CASNMAGTEAFF. CDR3 bases: TGTGCCAGCAACATGGCAGGCACTGAAGCTTTCTTT.

The chain couples TRBV7-3 to TRBJ2-3; 7 bases agree with TRBD2. J lost 5 bases, V lost 2 bases, and 4 bases had no gene match. This CDR3 has 14 amino acids. Germline CDR1 and CDR2: SGHTA and FQGTGA. CDR3 bases: TGTGCCAGCAGCTTAGCGGGAGTTGAAGATACGCAGTATTTT. This codes for CASSLAGVEDTQYF.

This chain joins TRBV3-1 (or the pseudogene TRBV3-2) and TRBJ2-2; 7 nucleotides agree with TRBD2. After removal of 4 bases from V and 6 bases from J, the junction contained 11 bases not matched to a gene. This CDR3 contains 16 residues. The germline gives CDR1 LGHDT, CDR2 YNNKEL (reference sequence). The CDR3 reads CASSPGRGRLAGELFF. DNA of the CDR3: TGTGCCAGCAGCCCGGGGAGGGGCCGCTTGGCCGGGGAGCTGTTTTTT.